This is a list of T cell receptor beta chains from one sample in a study of a mutant IDH1 vaccine in newly diagnosed glioma. Generated by immunoSEQ multiplex PCR, the TCRdb table keeps only in-frame clones and is missing some. The table lists about 96,000 clones, about 80% of them singletons, with approximately 7.6% in the top ten. The specimen comprised PBMCs, sampled from a glioma patient treated with radiotherapy, temozolomide or both. These receptors were collected from a man aged 35 to 55 with glioma. Both conserved end residues are part of each CDR3. Fields, in order: V gene, D gene, J gene, CDR3 length, clone size, CDR3 protein, CDR3 DNA. A D gene is named only where the DNA matches it firmly. For some rows the clone size is stated as once, few or many, or as a class when expanded; others skip it.

TRBV11-2	-	TRBJ2-7	13	-	CASSPRRVHEQYF	TGTGCCAGCAGCCCTAGGAGGGTCCACGAGCAGTACTTC
TRBV7-2	-	TRBJ2-1	15	-	CASSPTGLSYNEQFF	TGTGCCAGCAGCCCAACGGGTTTATCCTACAATGAGCAGTTCTTC
TRBV4-3	TRBD1	TRBJ1-2	16	-	CASSQDSGGLDYGYTF	TGCGCCAGCAGCCAAGATTCAGGGGGCTTGGATTATGGCTACACCTTC
TRBV7-2	-	TRBJ1-4	15	-	CASSLLGQFGEKLFF	TGTGCCAGCAGCCTCCTCGGCCAATTCGGAGAAAAACTGTTTTTT
TRBV30	-	TRBJ2-1	9	few	CAWGGEQFF	TGTGCCTGGGGGGGTGAGCAGTTCTTC
TRBV15	TRBD2	TRBJ2-3	15	-	CATTSPGGRTDTQYF	TGTGCCACCACTTCGCCGGGAGGCCGCACAGATACGCAGTATTTT
TRBV30	TRBD2	TRBJ2-5	16	-	CAWRTGLAGSRETQYF	TGTGCCTGGAGAACCGGGCTAGCGGGATCCCGGGAGACCCAGTACTTC
TRBV7-3	TRBD2	TRBJ2-1	16	-	CASSLTGASGRNEQFF	TGTGCCAGCAGCTTAACGGGGGCTAGCGGGAGAAATGAGCAGTTCTTC
TRBV6-5	TRBD1	TRBJ2-5	15	-	CASSYTRGQGETQYF	TGTGCCAGCAGTTACACGAGAGGACAGGGGGAGACCCAGTACTTC
TRBV19	TRBD1	TRBJ1-5	17	-	CASSSDRGLLSNQPQHF	TGTGCCAGTAGTTCCGACAGGGGGCTCCTAAGCAATCAGCCCCAGCATTTT
TRBV25-1	-	TRBJ2-1	15	-	CASSEYGAGSNEQFF	TGTGCCAGCAGTGAATACGGGGCGGGGTCCAATGAGCAGTTCTTC
TRBV28	-	TRBJ1-5	14	-	CASSSQVSNQPQHF	TGTGCCAGCAGTTCGCAGGTTAGCAATCAGCCCCAGCATTTT
TRBV7-2	-	TRBJ1-4	14	-	CASSRGLGNEKLFF	TGTGCCAGCAGCAGGGGGTTGGGTAATGAAAAACTGTTTTTT
TRBV5-5	-	TRBJ2-7	14	-	CASSSHPLPYEQYF	TGTGCCAGCAGCTCGCATCCGTTGCCCTACGAGCAGTACTTC
TRBV7-9	-	TRBJ2-1	13	-	CASSLYKGDEQFF	TGTGCCAGCAGTCTTTACAAAGGGGATGAGCAGTTCTTC
TRBV5-1	-	TRBJ1-5	14	-	CASSLGGPHQPQHF	TGCGCCAGCAGCTTGGGGGGGCCCCATCAGCCCCAGCATTTT
TRBV5-1	-	TRBJ2-5	13	-	CASNDPSRGTQYF	TGCGCCAGCAATGACCCCTCTCGGGGGACCCAGTACTTC
TRBV19	TRBD1	TRBJ2-5	13	-	CASRDSAQETQYF	TGTGCCAGTCGGGACAGCGCCCAAGAGACCCAGTACTTC
TRBV25-1	-	TRBJ1-2	16	-	CASSESGHLANYGYTF	TGTGCCAGCAGTGAATCGGGACACCTGGCTAACTATGGCTACACCTTC
TRBV7-2	TRBD2	TRBJ2-3	17	once	CASSFRGAGVATDTQYF	TGTGCCAGCAGCTTTAGAGGGGCGGGAGTAGCCACAGATACGCAGTATTTT
TRBV10-1	TRBD1	TRBJ2-7	15	-	CASSEVGQGVFEQYF	TGCGCCAGCAGTGAGGTAGGGCAGGGGGTCTTCGAGCAGTACTTC
TRBV29-1	-	TRBJ2-7	11	-	CSVGGLYGQYF	TGCAGCGTTGGGGGCCTCTACGGGCAGTACTTC
TRBV6-1	TRBD1	TRBJ1-2	15	-	CASSAGTGVNYGYTF	TGTGCCAGCAGCGCCGGGACAGGGGTTAACTATGGCTACACCTTC
TRBV11-2	TRBD2	TRBJ2-7	18	once	CASSLGVRVEAGAHEQYF	TGTGCCAGCAGCTTAGGGGTCCGGGTAGAAGCGGGAGCCCACGAGCAGTACTTC
TRBV6-5	-	TRBJ2-1	13	-	CASSYSYEYVLFF	TGTGCCAGCAGTTACTCGTATGAGTACGTACTGTTCTTC
TRBV19	-	TRBJ2-1	12	-	CASTQVGGEQFF	TGTGCCAGTACCCAAGTAGGGGGTGAGCAGTTCTTC
TRBV19	-	TRBJ2-1	15	-	CASSPDRSSYNEQFF	TGTGCCAGTAGCCCCGACAGGAGCTCCTACAATGAGCAGTTCTTC
TRBV5-1	-	TRBJ1-5	13	-	CASSLGGAQPQHF	TGCGCCAGCAGCTTGGGGGGGGCTCAGCCCCAGCATTTT
TRBV9	-	TRBJ2-7	14	-	CASSVWRGPYEQYF	TGTGCCAGCAGCGTCTGGCGGGGGCCCTACGAGCAGTACTTC
TRBV19	-	TRBJ2-7	15	-	CASRRYGQLTYEQYF	TGTGCCAGTAGGAGGTATGGACAGTTAACCTACGAGCAGTACTTC
TRBV19	TRBD1	TRBJ1-1	15	once	CASSGTGVSNTEAFF	TGTGCCAGTTCCGGGACAGGGGTTTCGAACACTGAAGCTTTCTTT
TRBV28	-	TRBJ1-1	14	-	CASRVTGMNTEAFF	TGTGCCAGCAGGGTCACAGGGATGAACACTGAAGCTTTCTTT
TRBV6-5	-	TRBJ2-3	15	-	CASSYSGLEGDTQYF	TGTGCCAGCAGTTACTCGGGGTTGGAGGGAGATACGCAGTATTTT
TRBV28	-	TRBJ2-7	17	-	CASSPGGRGSKPYEQYF	TGTGCCAGCAGTCCTGGGGGGCGGGGCTCAAAGCCCTACGAGCAGTACTTC
TRBV10-3	TRBD2	TRBJ2-5	14	-	CAISDFSGRETQYF	TGTGCCATCAGTGATTTTAGCGGGAGGGAGACCCAGTACTTC
TRBV6-6	-	TRBJ2-5	16	-	CASSYSSRGFGETQYF	TGTGCCAGCAGTTACTCCTCGCGGGGTTTCGGAGAGACCCAGTACTTC
TRBV19	-	TRBJ1-2	15	-	CASSIGNTVNYGYTF	TGTGCCAGTAGTATTGGGAATACCGTTAACTATGGCTACACCTTC
TRBV2	-	TRBJ2-6	16	-	CASSAGPGAGANVLTF	TGTGCCAGCAGTGCGGGGCCAGGGGCTGGGGCCAACGTCCTGACTTTC
TRBV6-5	-	TRBJ1-4	14	medium-sized	CASSMTQAGEKLFF	TGTGCCAGCAGTATGACACAAGCGGGTGAAAAACTGTTTTTT
TRBV18	-	TRBJ1-2	18	-	CASSPLNRGTGVPYGYTF	TGTGCCAGCTCACCCCTAAACCGGGGGACCGGAGTCCCGTATGGCTACACCTTC
TRBV7-9	-	TRBJ2-7	17	-	CASSLATSGRATYEQYF	TGTGCCAGCAGCTTAGCGACCTCCGGGCGGGCGACCTACGAGCAGTACTTC
TRBV28	TRBD1	TRBJ1-2	17	-	CASSPARTGAINPGYTF	TGTGCCAGCAGCCCCGCCCGGACAGGGGCTATTAACCCTGGCTACACCTTC
TRBV29-1	-	TRBJ2-3	13	-	CSIQTRDTDTQYF	TGCAGCATACAGACTCGGGACACAGATACGCAGTATTTT
TRBV5-4	TRBD1	TRBJ2-5	14	-	CASSLDRGQETQYF	TGTGCCAGCAGCTTGGACAGGGGGCAAGAGACCCAGTACTTC
TRBV10-2	-	TRBJ2-2	13	-	CASTNWIPGELFF	TGCGCCAGCACCAACTGGATTCCCGGGGAGCTGTTTTTT
TRBV7-9	-	TRBJ1-2	14	-	CASSLARGGRGYTF	TGTGCCAGCAGCTTAGCAAGGGGGGGTAGAGGCTACACCTTC
TRBV14	TRBD2	TRBJ2-2	15	-	CASSQISGATGELFF	TGTGCCAGCAGCCAGATTAGCGGGGCCACCGGGGAGCTGTTTTTT
TRBV7-9	-	TRBJ2-4	11	-	CASSFDGPQYF	TGTGCCAGCAGCTTTGACGGACCGCAGTACTTC
TRBV10-3	TRBD2	TRBJ2-5	16	-	CAISEFGTSGSRVQYF	TGTGCCATCAGTGAGTTCGGGACTAGCGGATCGCGGGTCCAGTACTTC
TRBV7-2	TRBD1	TRBJ1-4	16	-	CASSLRQQGAGGRLFF	TGTGCCAGCAGCTTAAGACAACAGGGGGCCGGTGGGCGACTGTTTTTT
TRBV7-2	-	TRBJ2-5	14	-	CASSQGPAMGTQYF	TGTGCCAGCAGCCAGGGACCGGCTATGGGGACCCAGTACTTC
TRBV5-1	TRBD1	TRBJ2-3	15	-	CASSSRQGATDTQYF	TGCGCCAGCAGCTCAAGACAGGGGGCGACAGATACGCAGTATTTT
TRBV19	-	TRBJ2-1	11	-	CASSMLNEQFF	TGTGCCAGTAGTATGTTGAATGAGCAGTTCTTC
TRBV5-4	TRBD1	TRBJ1-3	15	-	CASSNATGGGNTIYF	TGTGCCAGCAGCAATGCAACAGGGGGTGGAAACACCATATATTTT
TRBV5-4	-	TRBJ2-7	13	large	CASSPGVGDEQYF	TGTGCCAGCAGCCCGGGGGTCGGAGACGAGCAGTACTTC
TRBV7-6	-	TRBJ2-1	17	-	CASSHPQGGIGGNEQFF	TGTGCCAGCAGCCATCCCCAGGGGGGAATCGGTGGGAATGAGCAGTTCTTC
TRBV28	-	TRBJ1-2	14	once	CASSSLVGAGGYTF	TGTGCCAGCAGTTCCCTCGTGGGTGCTGGTGGCTACACCTTC
TRBV11-3	-	TRBJ2-1	17	-	CASSLGANRGANNEQFF	TGTGCCAGCAGCCTAGGAGCCAACCGGGGGGCGAACAATGAGCAGTTCTTC